These 19 T cell receptor beta chains were sequenced from one sample in a study of T cells in Graves' hyperthyroidism and ophthalmopathy. What was amplified from RNA transcripts were TCR beta CDR3 regions. TCR CDR3 regions were first amplified by RT-PCR with HTBI primers. TCRdb fed the multiplex PCR reads into MiXCR, producing one record per CDR3 protein. The sample includes about 560,000 distinct CDR3 sequences, 35% to 55% of them seen just once. What was sequenced was peripheral blood or thyroid tissue (not recorded which). These receptors were taken from a woman aged 18 to 35 with Graves' hyperthyroidism.

J is TRBJ1-2 and V is TRBV5-1; D is unclear. Germline lookup yields CDR1 SGHRS and CDR2 YFSETQ. The CDR3 consists of 16 residues. Trimming stripped 0 bases from V and 1 base from J, with 13 bases between. As DNA, the CDR3 is TGCGCCAGCAGCTTGGTCGCTGCCCTGAATAACTATGGCTACACCTTC. It specifies CASSLVAALNNYGYTF.

The chain links TRBV25-1 to TRBJ1-2, with a possible D match to TRBD1 (6 bases). The CDR3 extends over 13 amino acids. The germline V and J ends were trimmed by 8 bases and 0 bases, with 10 bases remaining between them. In germline, CDR1 is MGHDK, CDR2 SYGVNS. The CDR3 protein is CASSTGTNYGYTF. The DNA of the CDR3 is TGTGCCAGCTCGACAGGAACTAACTATGGCTACACCTTC.

V is TRBV19 and J is TRBJ2-7; D perhaps matches TRBD2 (7 bases). The CDR3 has 16 amino acids. Germline V lookup: CDR1 LNHDA, CDR2 SQIVND (reference sequence). V dropped 5 bases and J dropped 0 bases, with 17 bases sitting between them. The CDR3 bases are TGTGCCAGTAGTTCCCTAGCGGACAGACTCTCCTACGAGCAGTACTTC. This gives the protein CASSSLADRLSYEQYF.

This clonotype occurred a few times. The chain couples TRBV25-1 to TRBJ1-2; D perhaps matches TRBD1 (6 bases). Germline CDR1 and CDR2: MGHDK and SYGVNS. There are 14 residues in the CDR3. V lost 5 bases to trimming and J lost 0 bases, with 10 bases between them. CDR3 bases: TGTGCCAGCAGTTACGGGGGCCCTAACTATGGCTACACCTTC. Translation: CASSYGGPNYGYTF.

This clonotype occurred many times. The rearrangement joins TRBV2 to TRBJ1-2, with a tentative D call TRBD1 (5 bases). The CDR3 extends over 15 amino acids. The V and J ends lost 7 bases and 7 bases respectively, with 22 bases between them. CDR1 is SNHLY, CDR2 FYNNEI, per germline. The CDR3 DNA is TGTGCCAGCATTGAGTCAAGGGGAGTAAGGGCTGGCTACACCTTC. This encodes CASIESRGVRAGYTF.

This clonotype was found many times. This chain uses TRBV7-8 with TRBJ1-2; 8 bases are a match to TRBD1. The CDR3 is 14 residues long. J was trimmed by 4 bases and V by 4 bases; bases with no gene match: 5. CDR1 and CDR2 (germline): SGHVS, FQNEAQ. CDR3 DNA: TGTGCCAGCAGCTCGAACAGGGGGATCTATGGCTACACCTTC. As protein: CASSSNRGIYGYTF.

This clonotype was counted many times. Germline is not matched at one junction end, which may reflect a read error. J is TRBJ1-4 and V is TRBV7-7, with D tentatively TRBD1 (5 bases). Germline CDR1 and CDR2: SSHAT and FNYEAQ (reference sequence). The CDR3 contains 14 residues. This CDR3 is CASSAGRLEEKLFF. The CDR3 DNA reads as TGTGCTAGCAGCGCGGGACGTCTTGAGGAAAAACTGTTTTTT.

This clonotype was recorded once. A much bigger clone sits one base away, suggesting this may be a read error. The chain links TRBV29-1 to TRBJ2-5; tentatively, D is TRBD1 (6 bases). The CDR3 is made up of 14 amino acids. Trimming took off 6 bases at V and 5 bases at J, with 19 bases between the two ends. Per germline, CDR1 SQVTM and CDR2 ANQGSEA. The DNA for the CDR3 is TGCAGCGTACAAAGGGGCAGGGGTTTGGAGACCCAGTACTTC. This gives the protein CSVQRGRGLETQYF. The variable domain in full, completed from reference TRBV29-1 and TRBJ2-5, reads SAVISQKPSRDICQRGTSLTIQCQVDSQVTMMFWYRQQPGQSLTLIATANQGSEATYESGFVIDKFPISRPNLTFSTLTVSNMSPEDSSIYLCSVQRGRGLETQYFGPGTRLLVL.

There are many counts of this clonotype. The chain recombines TRBV7-2 with TRBJ2-7, with D maybe TRBD2 (6 bases). The CDR3 is made up of 13 amino acids. Germline V gene sequence: CDR1 SGHTA, CDR2 FQGNSA. V was pared by 2 bases and J by 2 bases, with 7 bases between. The CDR3 sequence: CASSLLAAYEQYF. The CDR3 region has the DNA TGTGCCAGCAGCTTATTAGCGGCCTACGAGCAGTACTTC.

The chain carries TRBV19 and TRBJ1-6, with D unresolved. The CDR3 spans 16 residues. V was clipped by 5 bases and J by 3 bases, with 14 bases between them. Germline CDR1 LNHDA, CDR2 SQIVND (reference sequence). Here the CDR3 reads CASSRAPGNYNSPLHF. The DNA of the CDR3 is TGTGCCAGTAGTCGGGCACCGGGGAACTATAATTCACCCCTCCACTTT.

This clonotype was recorded many times. CDR3 sequence: CSVEEGGARLEYGYTF. The CDR3 DNA reads as TGCAGCGTTGAAGAGGGGGGGGCACGCTTGGAATATGGCTACACCTTC. The genes are TRBV29-1 and TRBJ1-2, with a possible D match to TRBD1 (6 bases). Trimming shortened V by 0 bases and J by 5 bases, and 19 bases separated the two germline ends. Germline loops: CDR1 SQVTM, CDR2 ANQGSEA. The CDR3 contains 16 residues.

This clonotype was seen more than once but under ten times. This rearrangement joins TRBV7-8 to TRBJ1-5, with D unresolved. Trimming cost V 3 bases and J 7 bases, with 10 bases left between them. The V gene's germline CDR1 is SGHVS and CDR2 FQNEAQ. The CDR3 runs to 13 residues. The CDR3 here is CASSLLVTQPQHF. The CDR3 coding sequence is TGTGCCAGCAGCTTGTTGGTGACCCAGCCCCAGCATTTT. The full variable domain, rest sourced from reference TRBV7-8 and TRBJ1-5, is GAGVSQSPRYKVAKRGQDVALRCDPISGHVSLFWYQQALGQGPEFLTYFQNEAQLDKSGLPSDRFFAERPEGSVSTLKIQRTQQEDSAVYLCASSLLVTQPQHFGDGTRLSIL.

V usage is TRBV9 and J usage is TRBJ2-7; TRBD2 matches 7 bases. Germline lookup yields CDR1 SGDLS and CDR2 YYNGEE. The junction had 18 bases not matched to a gene; V was cut back by 0 bases and J by 3 bases. The CDR3 consists of 19 residues. In DNA, the CDR3 is TGTGCCAGCAGCGTAGCCCACGGGGGTGTGGGTGGGGACTACTACGAGCAGTACTTC. It yields the protein CASSVAHGGVGGDYYEQYF.

The CDR3 region is CASSPGAQDTIYF. The DNA for the CDR3 is TGCGCCAGCAGCCCCGGAGCACAGGACACCATATATTTT. V and J are TRBV5-1 and TRBJ1-3; tentatively, D is TRBD1 (5 bases). The CDR3 is made up of 13 amino acids. Trimming took off 4 bases at V and 8 bases at J, with 13 bases between the two ends. CDR1 and CDR2 (germline): SGHRS, YFSETQ.

This clonotype was observed many times. The chain is built from TRBV14 and TRBJ1-5; 7 positions agree with TRBD1. The germline gives CDR1 SGHDN, CDR2 FVKESK. J lost 7 bases, V lost 3 bases, and 6 bases had no gene match. This CDR3 is built from 14 residues. CDR3 protein: CASSQVQGYQPQHF. The CDR3, as DNA: TGTGCCAGCAGCCAGGTACAGGGGTACCAGCCCCAGCATTTT. The full variable domain, rest sourced from reference TRBV14 and TRBJ1-5, is EAGVTQFPSHSVIEKGQTVTLRCDPISGHDNLYWYRRVMGKEIKFLLHFVKESKQDESGMPNNRFLAERTGGTYSTLKVQPAELEDSGVYFCASSQVQGYQPQHFGDGTRLSIL.

Ten or more counts support this clonotype. This chain links TRBV29-1 with TRBJ2-7, with 12 nucleotides matching TRBD1. This CDR3 spans 14 amino acids. The germline V gene encodes CDR1 SQVTM and CDR2 ANQGSEA. The ends lost 4 bases at V and 6 bases at J; junction bases unmatched: 7. CDR3 protein: CSVVGTGGAGEQYF. CDR3 DNA: TGCAGCGTTGTAGGGACAGGGGGCGCGGGCGAGCAGTACTTC.

This clonotype was counted a single time. This chain uses TRBV20-1 with TRBJ1-3; no clear D. The V end was cut by 0 bases, the J end by 8 bases, with 14 bases between. This CDR3 comprises 14 residues. CDR1 DFQATT and CDR2 SNEGSKA come from the germline V gene (reference sequence). DNA of the CDR3: TGCAGTGCTAGAGACTCGTATTATGGCTACACCATATATTTT. Protein: CSARDSYYGYTIYF.

The rearrangement joins TRBV24-1 to TRBJ1-2; the match to TRBD1 covers 9 bases. The CDR3 is made up of 13 amino acids. Trimming took 4 bases from V and 12 from J; bases not matched to a gene: 8. The germline V gene has CDR1 KGHDR and CDR2 SFDVKD. Here the CDR3 DNA reads TGTGCCACCAGTGAATCCGGGACAGGGACGAACACCTTC. Protein: CATSESGTGTNTF.

In its sample, this clonotype was seen a few times. This rearrangement joins TRBV25-1 to TRBJ1-2; D remains unclear. V shed 5 bases and J shed 8 bases, with 9 bases lying between them. Germline V gene data show CDR1 as MGHDK and CDR2 as SYGVNS. This CDR3 spans 11 amino acids. CDR3 DNA: TGTGCCAGCAGTCGGGCTGGAGGCTACACCTTC. Translating it yields CASSRAGGYTF.